This is a list of T cell receptor beta chains from one sample in a study of control samples from healthy donors and cancer patients. Repertoires were generated with immunoSEQ multiplex PCR, while TCRdb's copy carries only in-frame clones and drops some. The sample consists of roughly 160,000 clones, 96% of them appearing once. Material for sequencing was blood. These receptors were taken from a woman between 25 and 40 years old in good health. CDR3s include the opening cysteine and the closing phenylalanine or tryptophan. D genes are given only for firm matches. Clone size is stated in some rows and not others, as once, few, many or a class when expanded.

J gene,V gene,clone size,D gene,CDR3 DNA,CDR3 protein
TRBJ2-3,TRBV9,-,-,TGTGCCAGCAGCCTGAGTGGGGCCCTGGGGGATACGCAGTATTTT,CASSLSGALGDTQYF
TRBJ1-1,TRBV2,-,-,TGTGCCAGCAGTGAGGAAGGGATGAACACTGAAGCTTTCTTT,CASSEEGMNTEAFF
TRBJ2-5,TRBV9,-,-,TGTGCCAGCAGCTCCGGGGTCTACCAAGAGACCCAGTACTTC,CASSSGVYQETQYF
TRBJ2-5,TRBV5-4,-,-,TGTGCCAGCAGCTCTCCGGGAGAAGAGACCCAGTACTTC,CASSSPGEETQYF
TRBJ2-1,TRBV28,-,-,TGTGCCAGCACGCGGGACGTAGGGTACAATGAGCAGTTCTTC,CASTRDVGYNEQFF
TRBJ2-3,TRBV4-1,-,-,TGCGCCAGCAGCCAAGATGGGGGCACTAGCACAGATACGCAGTATTTT,CASSQDGGTSTDTQYF
TRBJ2-2,TRBV4-1,-,-,TGCGCCAGCAGCCAAGAGGCAGCGGGGAACACCGGGGAGCTGTTTTTT,CASSQEAAGNTGELFF
TRBJ2-3,TRBV27,-,TRBD2,TGTGCCAGCAGTTTCCATGGCGGGAGGGGGCCCACAGATACGCAGTATTTT,CASSFHGGRGPTDTQYF
TRBJ1-1,TRBV7-2,-,TRBD1,TGTGCCAGCAGCCTCGGGCGAGACAGGGTAAAGGACACTGAAGCTTTCTTT,CASSLGRDRVKDTEAFF
TRBJ2-7,TRBV11-2,-,TRBD2,TGTGCCAGCAGCTTCAGTCTAGCGGGAGTGGTCGAGCAGTACTTC,CASSFSLAGVVEQYF
TRBJ1-2,TRBV27,-,TRBD1,TGTGCCAGCAGTTCCCCGACAGGGGGCTACCATGGCTACACCTTC,CASSSPTGGYHGYTF
TRBJ2-1,TRBV7-2,-,-,TGTGCCAGCAGCTTAAGGGGAAGGAGCCGGTTCTTC,CASSLRGRSRFF
TRBJ2-2,TRBV2,-,-,TGTGCCAGCAGTGAAACCCTAGGAGGCACCGGGGAGCTGTTTTTT,CASSETLGGTGELFF
TRBJ2-3,TRBV3-1/TRBV3-2,-,TRBD1,TGTGCCAGCAGCACCGGGACAGGGGGCAAAGATACGCAGTATTTT,CASSTGTGGKDTQYF
TRBJ2-4,TRBV11-2,-,-,TGTGCCAGCAGCTTAGATCTGGGGACACCCAAAAACATTCAGTACTTC,CASSLDLGTPKNIQYF
TRBJ1-2,TRBV18,-,TRBD1,TGTGCCAGCTCACCCCCGGGACAGGGGGCGCGGAACTATGGCTACACCTTC,CASSPPGQGARNYGYTF
TRBJ1-6,TRBV14,-,-,TGTGCCAGCAGCCCGACTAATTCACCCCTCCACTTT,CASSPTNSPLHF
TRBJ2-2,TRBV19,-,-,TGTGCCAGTAGTATAGATGCTCCCGTGTTGGACACCGGGGAGCTGTTTTTT,CASSIDAPVLDTGELFF
TRBJ2-7,TRBV5-6,-,-,TGTGCCAGCAGCCTTAACTACGAGCAGTACTTC,CASSLNYEQYF
TRBJ2-7,TRBV18,-,-,TGTGCCAGCTCACTCTCCTACGAGCAGTACTTC,CASSLSYEQYF
TRBJ2-2,TRBV19,-,-,TGTGCCAGTAGTTTGGGGCCAGGACCCGGGGAGCTGTTTTTT,CASSLGPGPGELFF
TRBJ1-1,TRBV10-3,-,-,TGTGCCATCAGACAGGGTCGGATGAACACTGAAGCTTTCTTT,CAIRQGRMNTEAFF
TRBJ1-5,TRBV30,-,-,TGTGCCTGGAGTCTGCGTAGCAATCAGCCCCAGCATTTT,CAWSLRSNQPQHF
TRBJ2-1,TRBV7-9,-,TRBD2,TGTGCCAGCAGCTTACTAGCGGGGGGATACAATGAGCAGTTCTTC,CASSLLAGGYNEQFF
TRBJ2-2,TRBV19,once,TRBD1,TGTGCCAGTAGTCTGATTCCGGGACAGGGCATTTGGGACACCGGGGAGCTGTTTTTT,CASSLIPGQGIWDTGELFF